This T cell receptor (beta chain) was captured by sequencing in a study of blood T cell repertoires in COVID-19. As for the study in general: The United States, Italy and Spain supplied acute and convalescent COVID-19 samples.

Source study methods: Amplification of reference gene primers was used by the study to estimate nucleated cell counts. Generated by immunoSEQ multiplex PCR, the TCRdb table keeps only in-frame clones and is missing some. That table gives V, J and clone size, and the DNA gave D and trimming. The profile shows more than 200,000 clones, approximately 86% of them singletons. The germline V gene encodes CDR1 LNHDA and CDR2 SQIVND (reference sequence). V lost 10 bases to trimming and J lost 0 bases, with 9 bases between them. The CDR3 runs to 13 residues. Source material: peripheral blood. The chain employs TRBV19 and TRBJ2-2; possible D gene TRBD1, 5 bases. The sequence was obtained from a man aged 80 or over with acute or convalescent COVID-19. Here the CDR3 reads CATTDTNTGELFF. The CDR3 coding sequence is TGTGCCACCACGGACACGAACACCGGGGAGCTGTTTTTT.